This TCR beta chain originates from a study of blood T cell repertoires in COVID-19 (dated by TCRdb to 2018 to 2020). The study in broad terms: Collaborator samples came from the United States, Italy and Spain and covered acute and convalescent phases of COVID-19. The material from the prospective study consisted of cDNA or gDNA derived from T cells, B-cell-depleted T cells, or PBMCs. The dataset comprised deeply sampled blood TCRbeta repertoires from subjects exposed to, actively infected with, or recovered from COVID-19. The repertoires were made available in a free public database intended to serve as a resource for research on the immune response to SARS-CoV-2. The samples were drawn from the first 160 participants of the ongoing ImmuneRACE study and from some 1,300 subjects provided by 6 global collaborators. Nearly every sample came with metadata listing a de-identified subject ID, COVID-19 status, age in years and sex. HLA class I and class II types, where available, came from metadata supplied by the sample provider rather than from assay-based typing.

About this clone itself: Its antigen specificity is not known. No base quality values were provided; no much bigger clone lies one nucleotide off.

The immunoSEQ Assay, a bias-controlled multiplex PCR, was used to amplify TCRbeta CDR3 regions from genomic DNA. Per the authors' processing: The number of nucleated cells in each sample was estimated from the amplification of reference gene primers within the assay. To quantify the absolute abundance of each unique TCRbeta CDR3 rearrangement, sequence reads were collapsed and filtered. Productive Simpson clonality was computed per sample as the square root of Simpson's diversity index over productive rearrangements. TCRdb carries this immuneACCESS record with in-frame sequences only. Its versions omit some clonotypes, under half of them owing to an unresolved V gene in the studies checked, with the rest unexplained. V and J calls and clone size are given by that table; D and trimming were obtained from the DNA. The sample table holds 30,000 to 45,000 clones, of which about 74% were seen once. The ten largest account for 2% of the sample.

General conclusions and limits of the study: Clinical and demographic metadata were provided uncurated, with the amount varying by source and participant.

Reading from cysteine to phenylalanine, the CDR3 counts 16 amino acids. Kept here is only the CDR3 DNA, which spans 48 bases and is read in frame from base 1. V gives up 0 bases and J gives up 4 bases, and the segment between their germline ends measures 16 bases. Taken from the germline V gene, the CDR1 and CDR2 loops are SGHTA and FQGNSA. Whole blood was collected in K2EDTA tubes by collaborating institutions according to the institutions' own protocols. For TCRbeta analysis, collaborators shipped samples as frozen whole blood, isolated PBMCs, or DNA extracted from either of those sample types. Material: peripheral blood. The sequence links TRBV7-2 to TRBJ2-7, with the D gene not confidently named. This receptor was obtained from a man in his 60s with active COVID-19. The nucleotide sequence is TGTGCCAGCAGCTTAGCATGGTTGGCGGCGGAGTACGAGCAGTACTTC. This yields the protein CASSLAWLAAEYEQYF.